Sequencing of this T cell receptor beta chain was carried out in a study of prognosis after radiotherapy for stage I lung cancer. For the study at large: Among the non-small cell lung cancer patients, all were considered medically inoperable.

With two-round multiplex PCR, TCR beta CDR3 sequences were amplified from genomic DNA. Primers specific to each TRBV and TRBJ gene drove first-round PCR. TCRdb reprocessed the multiplex PCR reads with MiXCR, giving one entry per CDR3 protein. The top ten hold about 43% of the sample, which has under 20,000 distinct CDR3 sequences, around 42% seen once. This clonotype was seen a single time. The antigen is unknown. The study's findings and limits: Differences in TRBV and TRBJ gene usage were reportedly observed between patients with and without metastases.

Germline CDR1 LGHNA, CDR2 YNFKEQ. Between the trimmed V and J ends, which lost 0 bases and 6 bases, there was a span of 10 bases. The CDR3 is 14 residues long. The sample here was PBMCs, taken before or after stereotactic body radiation therapy (not recorded which). The chain uses TRBV4-2 and TRBJ2-3; tentatively, D is TRBD1 (5 bases). This clonotype was sampled from a donor aged 50 or older with non-small cell lung cancer. The CDR3 loop is CASSQEARADTQYF. CDR3 nucleotide sequence: TGTGCCAGCAGCCAAGAGGCCAGGGCCGATACGCAGTATTTT.